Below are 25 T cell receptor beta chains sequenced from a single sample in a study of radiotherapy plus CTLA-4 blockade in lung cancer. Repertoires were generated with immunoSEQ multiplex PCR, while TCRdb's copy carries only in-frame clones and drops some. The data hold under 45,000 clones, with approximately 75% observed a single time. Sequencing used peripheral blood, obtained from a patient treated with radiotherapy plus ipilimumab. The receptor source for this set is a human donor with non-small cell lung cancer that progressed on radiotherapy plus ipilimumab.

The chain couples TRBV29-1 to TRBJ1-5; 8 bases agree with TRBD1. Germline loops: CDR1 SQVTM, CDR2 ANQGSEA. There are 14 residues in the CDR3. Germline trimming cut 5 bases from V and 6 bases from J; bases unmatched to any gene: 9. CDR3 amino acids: CSVTTGVKGQPQHF. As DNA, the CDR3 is TGCAGCGTTACGACAGGGGTTAAAGGTCAGCCCCAGCATTTT.

The CDR3 protein is CAASGGTGFEQYF. For the CDR3, the DNA is TGTGCCGCCTCGGGAGGGACAGGGTTCGAGCAGTACTTC. The V gene is TRBV6-5, the J gene TRBJ2-7; perhaps TRBD1 as D (9 bases). V lost 11 bases and J lost 6, with 20 bases in between. Germline lookup yields CDR1 MNHEY and CDR2 SVGAGI. This CDR3 has 13 residues.

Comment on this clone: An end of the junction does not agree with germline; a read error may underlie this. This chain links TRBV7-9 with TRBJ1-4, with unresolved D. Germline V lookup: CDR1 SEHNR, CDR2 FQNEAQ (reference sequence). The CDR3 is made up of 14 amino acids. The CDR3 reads CASSLATSNEKLFF. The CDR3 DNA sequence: TGTGCCAGCAGCTTAGCGACTTCTAACGAAAAACTGTTTTTT.

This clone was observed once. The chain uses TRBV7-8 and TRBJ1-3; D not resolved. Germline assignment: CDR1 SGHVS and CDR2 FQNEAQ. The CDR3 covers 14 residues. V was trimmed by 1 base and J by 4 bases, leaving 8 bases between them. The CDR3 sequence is CASSLVVSGNTIYF. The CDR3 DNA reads TGTGCCAGCAGCTTAGTGGTGAGCGGAAACACCATATATTTT.

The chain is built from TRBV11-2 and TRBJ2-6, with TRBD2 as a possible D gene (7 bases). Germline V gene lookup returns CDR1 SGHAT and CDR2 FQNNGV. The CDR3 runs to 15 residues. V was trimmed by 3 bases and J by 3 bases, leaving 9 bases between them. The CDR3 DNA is TGTGCCAGCAGCTTCGGGGGGCGTGGGGCCAACGTCCTGACTTTC. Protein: CASSFGGRGANVLTF. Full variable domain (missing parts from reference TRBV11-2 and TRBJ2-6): EAGVAQSPRYKIIEKRQSVAFWCNPISGHATLYWYQQILGQGPKLLIQFQNNGVVDDSQLPKDRFSAERLKGVDSTLKIQPAKLEDSAVYLCASSFGGRGANVLTFGAGSRLTVL.

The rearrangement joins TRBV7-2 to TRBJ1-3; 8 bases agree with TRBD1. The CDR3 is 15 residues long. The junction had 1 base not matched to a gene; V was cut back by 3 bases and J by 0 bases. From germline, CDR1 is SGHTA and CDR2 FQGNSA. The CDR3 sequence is CASSLDRVSGNTIYF. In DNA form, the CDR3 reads TGTGCCAGCAGCTTGGACAGGGTCTCTGGAAACACCATATATTTT.

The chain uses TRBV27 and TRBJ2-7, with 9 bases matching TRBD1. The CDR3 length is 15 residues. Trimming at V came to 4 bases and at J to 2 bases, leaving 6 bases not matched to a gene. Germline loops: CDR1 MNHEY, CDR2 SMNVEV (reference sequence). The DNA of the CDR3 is TGTGCCAGCAGTTCCCTGGGGGACAGGGCCTACGAGCAGTACTTC. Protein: CASSSLGDRAYEQYF.

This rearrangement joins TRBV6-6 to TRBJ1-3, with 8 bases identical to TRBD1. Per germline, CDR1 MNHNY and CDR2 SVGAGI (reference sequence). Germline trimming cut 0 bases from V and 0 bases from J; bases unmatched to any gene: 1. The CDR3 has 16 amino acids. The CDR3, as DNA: TGTGCCAGCAGTTACTCGACAGGGGCCTCTGGAAACACCATATATTTT. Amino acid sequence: CASSYSTGASGNTIYF.

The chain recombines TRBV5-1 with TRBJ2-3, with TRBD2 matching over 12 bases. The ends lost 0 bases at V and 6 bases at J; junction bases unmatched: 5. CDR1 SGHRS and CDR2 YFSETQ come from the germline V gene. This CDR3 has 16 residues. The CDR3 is CASSLASGGAKDTQYF. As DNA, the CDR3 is TGCGCCAGCAGCTTGGCTAGCGGGGGGGCCAAGGATACGCAGTATTTT.

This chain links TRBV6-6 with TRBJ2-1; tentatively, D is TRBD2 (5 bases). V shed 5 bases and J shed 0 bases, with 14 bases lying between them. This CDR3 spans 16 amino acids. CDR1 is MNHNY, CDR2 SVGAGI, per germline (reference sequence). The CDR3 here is CASSASSGSSYNEQFF. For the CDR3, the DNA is TGTGCCAGCAGTGCCTCGTCGGGGAGCTCCTACAATGAGCAGTTCTTC.

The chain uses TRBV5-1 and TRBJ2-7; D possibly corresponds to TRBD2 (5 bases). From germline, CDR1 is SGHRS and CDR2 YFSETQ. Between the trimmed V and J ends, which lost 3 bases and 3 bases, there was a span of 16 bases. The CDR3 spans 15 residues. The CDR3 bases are TGCGCCAGCAGCTACAACTCCGGGGATTACTACGAGCAGTACTTC. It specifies CASSYNSGDYYEQYF.

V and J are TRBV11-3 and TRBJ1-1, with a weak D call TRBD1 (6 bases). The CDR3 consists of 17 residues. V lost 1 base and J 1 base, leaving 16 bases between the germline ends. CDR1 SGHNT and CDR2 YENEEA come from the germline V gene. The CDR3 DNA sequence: TGTGCCAGCAGCTTAGGGCAGGGGAAGCCGGCGAACACTGAAGCTTTCTTT. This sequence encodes CASSLGQGKPANTEAFF.

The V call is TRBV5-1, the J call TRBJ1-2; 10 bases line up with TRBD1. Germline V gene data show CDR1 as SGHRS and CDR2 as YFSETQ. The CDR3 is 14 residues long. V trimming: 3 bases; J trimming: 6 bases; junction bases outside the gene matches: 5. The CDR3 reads CASSSLTGGDGYTF. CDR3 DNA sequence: TGCGCCAGCAGCTCCCTGACAGGGGGCGATGGCTACACCTTC.

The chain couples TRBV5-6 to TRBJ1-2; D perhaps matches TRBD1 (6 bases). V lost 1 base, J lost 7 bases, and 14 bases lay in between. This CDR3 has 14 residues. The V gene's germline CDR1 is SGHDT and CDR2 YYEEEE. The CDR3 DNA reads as TGTGCCAGCAGCTTGCCCGGACAGTCAGTTGGCTACACCTTC. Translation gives CASSLPGQSVGYTF.

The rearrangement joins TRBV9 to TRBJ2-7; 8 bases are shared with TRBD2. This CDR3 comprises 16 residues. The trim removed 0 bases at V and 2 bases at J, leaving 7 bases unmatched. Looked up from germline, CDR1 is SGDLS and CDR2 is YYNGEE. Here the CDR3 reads CASSVGLAGLTYEQYF. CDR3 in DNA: TGTGCCAGCAGCGTAGGGCTAGCGGGCTTGACCTACGAGCAGTACTTC. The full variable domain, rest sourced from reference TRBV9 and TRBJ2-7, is DSGVTQTPKHLITATGQRVTLRCSPRSGDLSVYWYQQSLDQGLQFLIQYYNGEERAKGNILERFSAQQFPDLHSELNLSSLELGDSALYFCASSVGLAGLTYEQYFGPGTRLTVT.

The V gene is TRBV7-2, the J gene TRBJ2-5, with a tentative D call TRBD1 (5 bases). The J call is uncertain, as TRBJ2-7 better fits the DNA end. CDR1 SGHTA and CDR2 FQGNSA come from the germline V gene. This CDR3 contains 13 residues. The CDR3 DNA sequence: TGTGCCAGCAGCCTCTACGGACACTACGAGCAGTACTTC. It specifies CASSLYGHYEQYF.

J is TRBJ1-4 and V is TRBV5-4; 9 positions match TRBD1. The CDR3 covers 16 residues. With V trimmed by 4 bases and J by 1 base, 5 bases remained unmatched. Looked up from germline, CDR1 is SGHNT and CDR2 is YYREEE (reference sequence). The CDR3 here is CASSLGQGRTNEKLFF. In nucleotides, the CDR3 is TGTGCCAGCAGCCTAGGACAGGGGAGAACTAATGAAAAACTGTTTTTT.

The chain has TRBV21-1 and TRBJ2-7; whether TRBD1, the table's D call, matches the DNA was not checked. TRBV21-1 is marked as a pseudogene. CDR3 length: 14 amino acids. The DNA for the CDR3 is TGTGCCAGCAGCCTCTCGGGGGGACAGGGAGAGCAGTACTTC. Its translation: CASSLSGGQGEQYF.

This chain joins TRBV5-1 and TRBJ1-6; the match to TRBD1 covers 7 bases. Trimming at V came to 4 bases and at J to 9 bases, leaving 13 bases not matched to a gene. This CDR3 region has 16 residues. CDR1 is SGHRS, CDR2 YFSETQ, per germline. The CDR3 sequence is CASSSNRQGPISPLHF. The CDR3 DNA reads TGCGCCAGCAGCAGCAACCGACAGGGTCCTATTTCACCCCTCCACTTT.

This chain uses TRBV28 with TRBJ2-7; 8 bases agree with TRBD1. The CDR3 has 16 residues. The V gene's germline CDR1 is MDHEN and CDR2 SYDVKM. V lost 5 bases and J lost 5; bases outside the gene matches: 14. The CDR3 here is CASSPPLSRGLDEQYF. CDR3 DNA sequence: TGTGCCAGCAGTCCCCCCCTTAGCAGGGGGCTGGACGAGCAGTACTTC. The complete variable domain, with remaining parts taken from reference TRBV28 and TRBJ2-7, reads DVKVTQSSRYLVKRTGEKVFLECVQDMDHENMFWYRQDPGLGLRLIYFSYDVKMKEKGDIPEGYSVSREKKERFSLILESASTNQTSMYLCASSPPLSRGLDEQYFGPGTRLTVT.

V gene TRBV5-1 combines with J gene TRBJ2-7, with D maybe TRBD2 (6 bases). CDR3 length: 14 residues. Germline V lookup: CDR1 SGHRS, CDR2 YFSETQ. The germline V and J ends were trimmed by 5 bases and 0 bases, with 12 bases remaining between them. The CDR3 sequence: CASSPQGLSYEQYF. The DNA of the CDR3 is TGCGCCAGCAGTCCCCAGGGACTCTCCTACGAGCAGTACTTC.

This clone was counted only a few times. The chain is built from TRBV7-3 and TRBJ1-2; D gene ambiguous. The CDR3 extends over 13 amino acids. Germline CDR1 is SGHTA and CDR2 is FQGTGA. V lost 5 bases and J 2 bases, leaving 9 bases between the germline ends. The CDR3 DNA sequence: TGTGCCAGCAGCAACGGGGTGAACTATGGCTACACCTTC. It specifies CASSNGVNYGYTF.

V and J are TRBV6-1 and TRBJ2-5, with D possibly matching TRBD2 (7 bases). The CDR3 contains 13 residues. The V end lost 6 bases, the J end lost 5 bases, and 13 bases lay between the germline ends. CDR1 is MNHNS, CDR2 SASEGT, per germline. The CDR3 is CASRGGGRETQYF. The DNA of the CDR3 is TGTGCCAGCAGAGGGGGGGGTCGCGAGACCCAGTACTTC.

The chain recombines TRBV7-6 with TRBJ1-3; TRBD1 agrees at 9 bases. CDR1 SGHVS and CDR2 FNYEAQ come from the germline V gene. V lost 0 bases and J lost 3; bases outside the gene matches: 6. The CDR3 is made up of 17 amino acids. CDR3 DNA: TGTGCCAGCAGCTTAGCCGGGACAGGGAATGGTGGAAACACCATATATTTT. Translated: CASSLAGTGNGGNTIYF.

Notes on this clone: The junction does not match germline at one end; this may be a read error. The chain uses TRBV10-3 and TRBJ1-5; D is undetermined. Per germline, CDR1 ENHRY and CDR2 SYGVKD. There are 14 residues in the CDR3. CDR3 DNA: TGTGCCAGCAGTTCGGAGGCAAGCAATCAGCCCCAGCATTTT. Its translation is CASSSEASNQPQHF.